This record covers a single T cell receptor (beta chain). Its antigen specificity is not known. No base qualities exist here, and no much larger clone lies one base off it. The cohort comprised approximately 700 healthy bone marrow donors. All cohort members were sampled while nominally healthy, although unrecorded immune exposures were likely present. The donor tested CMV seropositive, placing the donor among the 290 or so seropositive members of the cohort. A peripheral blood sample was provided by each donor, and peripheral blood mononuclear cells were used for TCR beta sequencing. Genomic DNA extraction from the blood cell samples was performed with the Qiagen DNeasy Blood Extraction Kit. Preparation of the library involved the immunoSEQ multiplex PCR assay. The multiplex PCR relied on a mix of 60 forward primers for TCR Vbeta segments and 13 reverse primers for TCR Jbeta segments. The CDR3 region of rearranged TCR beta genes was amplified from genomic DNA with a multiplex PCR assay. The amplified TCR beta libraries were sequenced on the Illumina HiSeq System as 87-base-pair reads. Concerning the study's data processing: A later analysis tallied 75 million to 95 million unique TCR beta chains across the 650 to 750 repertoires, and about 12 million of those chains were shared by two or more donors. Raw reads were error-corrected and collapsed into unique sequences with a nearest-neighbor algorithm that merged closely related sequences to remove PCR and sequencing errors. V, D and J gene segments were assigned by aligning CDR3 sequences to IMGT reference sequences. For a sequence to be retained, a match of at least six nucleotides was required to both a V gene segment and a J gene segment. Rearrangements were called productive when the CDR3 lacked stop codons and stayed in frame with V and J; all others were non-productive. CDR3 was defined by IMGT convention, running from the second conserved V-encoded cysteine to the conserved J-encoded phenylalanine. The earlier analysis of about 530 of the donors excluded any sequence lacking an unambiguous match to a single V gene segment. An earlier analysis of several hundred of the donors called V segments functional above 56.7% productive rearrangements and segregating when the between-donor standard deviation exceeded 5%. To diagnose cytomegalovirus status from the catalog of TCR beta chain sequences, a statistical classification framework was built. In a later analysis, V and J genes were assigned by comparing TCR nucleotide sequences against IMGT/GENE-DB human TR gene sequences. In a later analysis, CDR3 sequences and most-parsimonious VDJ recombination scenarios were assigned using the TCRdist pipeline. In a later analysis, each TCR beta chain was defined by its CDR3 amino acid sequence together with its V-gene family, and reads without a unique V-gene family were excluded. To address suspected cross-contamination and a sequencing artifact, a later analysis removed several hundred highly shared, low-generation-probability nucleotide sequences. In a later analysis, a clonal expansion index was calculated for each public chain from normalized within-repertoire ranks of inferred template counts. In a later analysis, generation probabilities were computed using a VDJ recombination model fitted to out-of-frame rearrangements, and the results were checked against IGoR. A later analysis scored TCR-TCR, TCR-HLA and TCR-CMV co-occurrence with hypergeometric tests, applying a repertoire-size bias correction to TCR pairs. False discovery rates were estimated in a later analysis by permuting HLA or CMV assignments 20 times. In a later analysis, co-occurring TCRs were grouped using DBSCAN, and TCRdist sequence similarity was added for clustering within HLA-allele-positive subsets. Co-occurrence clustering excluded repertoires with fewer than 30,000 or more than 120,000 public chains, plus five with anomalous nucleotide sharing. TCRdb provides this immuneACCESS table in a form limited to in-frame rearrangements. Some clones are lacking; in checked studies, under half of them reflect an unresolved V gene, and why the rest are absent is not known. Clone size and V and J calls were adopted from that table, with D and trimming inferred from the DNA. Present in this sample are about 110,000 clones, over 60% of which were seen just once. Around 2.9% of the sample rests with the top ten.

The CDR1 and CDR2 encoded by the germline V gene are SQVTM and ANQGSEA. From the cysteine through the phenylalanine, the CDR3 covers 13 amino acids. Left in the record is the CDR3 DNA by itself, 39 bases read in frame from the first base. A distance of 13 bases separates the germline ends of V and J, which lose 3 bases and 5 bases respectively. The data belong to a study of cytomegalovirus exposure and HLA in healthy donors listed by TCRdb under 2017. In terms of the full investigation: According to an earlier analysis of a few hundred of the donors, about 170 million T cells yielded 120 million or so unique TCR beta sequences and around 300 Gb of sequence data. About 310 gigabases of sequencing data and tens of millions of unique TCR sequences were included in an early release covering roughly 600 HLA-typed donors. Of the roughly 390 genotyped donors, approximately 80% were placed in the genetic ancestry cluster associated with self-reported Caucasian donors. The study was designed to test whether signatures of past pathogen exposure could be identified by cataloging public T cell receptors. The study profiled the T cell repertoires of about 720 subjects by immunosequencing and related them to cytomegalovirus serostatus. Besides the first cohort of approximately 670 subjects, a separate validation cohort made up of 120 different subjects was used. High-throughput TCR immunosequencing, statistical association of individual TCRs with disease status, and machine learning were combined to predict cytomegalovirus infection status. A later analysis re-analyzed previously published TCR beta repertoires from approximately 670 donors and added high-resolution HLA genotyping to study TCR occurrence patterns. Rather than drawing on any new phenotypic data, the later analysis identified candidate immune exposures from TCR beta sequences and the way those sequences occurred across donors. In an earlier analysis of around 540 of the donors, high-throughput TCR beta sequencing was used to judge whether each TCR beta V gene segment behaved as functional or pseudogenic. Donor age, sex, ethnicity and CMV serostatus were compiled alongside the repertoire data. A later genetic analysis took genome-wide SNP genotypes for about 65% of the 666 donors and used that subset as a discovery cohort. Every discovery cohort repertoire had been produced on one sequencing platform. Class I and class II HLA loci were covered by the typing at four-digit resolution. Typing coverage differed by locus: A, B, C, DRB1 and DQB1 were typed in roughly 620-630 donors, DQA1 in approximately 520, DPA1 in some 570, and DPB1 in roughly 450. Because of strong linkage in the cohort, roughly five DR-DQ haplotypes were treated as single units for association and clustering. Among almost 400 genotyped donors of the cohort, an average of approximately 240,000 unique TCR beta nucleotide sequences were sequenced per donor, around 20% of them non-productive.

What the research found in general, with its limitations: The study gave a list of under 200 TCR beta chains associated with cytomegalovirus. In an earlier analysis of 587 of the donors, most TCR beta V segments appeared in productive rearrangements about 87% or about 30% of the time, broadly matching IMGT annotations. A further reported finding was that TCR beta sequences accurately predicted the HLA-A and HLA-B alleles for most subjects in the first cohort. Because the 87-base-pair reads could not distinguish some IMGT-functional V segments, including TRBV6-2 and TRBV6-3, those segments were excluded. In both the original and validation cohorts, the classifier was reported to diagnose cytomegalovirus status with high specificity and sensitivity. At a false discovery rate of 0.05, a later analysis linked 15,000 to 20,000 TCR beta sequences to specific HLA alleles. According to the authors, the approach could potentially be generalized to other disease states and immunological phenotypes. While some public TCRs were present in many individuals, most TCR sequences turned up only very rarely across donors. The only immune exposure information available for the cohort was CMV serostatus. Three of the identified cytomegalovirus-associated TCR beta chains were confirmed in vitro to be specific for cytomegalovirus antigens. Strong co-occurrence of HLA alleles, especially DR and DQ, made assigning TCR associations to individual alleles difficult. Because some donors lacked HLA typing at each locus, the association tests relied only on the typed subset. A cluster of highly shared sequence variants was judged likely to represent a technical artifact of the sequencing pipeline. The earlier analysis of some 560 of the donors excluded about 16 rarely observed V segments, including chromosome 9 orphons, because counts were too low. According to a later analysis, parvovirus B19, influenza, CMV and Epstein-Barr virus appeared linked to several top co-occurrence clusters. In a later analysis, HLA-associated TCR beta chains were found to be more clonally expanded and to have lower generation probabilities than equally common non-associated chains. In this cohort, only TCR beta chains were sequenced, and detectable features were limited by the absence of alpha or paired-chain data. The presence/absence analyses assumed that sequencing depth was roughly uniform across donors, and that assumption may not be true. An association between a missense DCLRE1C variant and V-gene and J-gene trimming of TCR beta chains was found in a later genetic analysis and replicated in an independent cohort. Linkage disequilibrium might explain the correlated functional status among segregating V segments, but an unknown experimental factor could not be excluded. According to a later analysis, most CMV-associated TCR beta chains appeared to be HLA-restricted, and the HLA associations seemed to be driven largely by CMV exposure. In a later genetic analysis, fewer N-insertions in productive TCRs were reported among donors in an Asian-associated ancestry cluster than the approximately 670-donor mean. In a later analysis, the rate of TCR association differed among HLA loci, with DRB1 alleles having the most associated TCRs and HLA-C alleles having the fewest.

The sequenced sample consisted of PBMCs. The sequence derives from a woman in her fifties or sixties in good health and CMV-seropositive. Recombination linked TRBV29-1 to TRBJ2-5; TRBD1 is a possible D gene, resting on 7 matching bases. The CDR3 protein: CSVDGQAGETQYF. At the DNA level, the sequence is TGCAGCGTTGACGGACAGGCGGGGGAGACCCAGTACTTC.